This record concerns one T cell receptor (beta chain) sequence. Its matching antigen is unknown. CDR1 is MGHRA, CDR2 YSYEKL, per germline. The CDR3 has 14 residues. V dropped 4 bases and J dropped 6; count of bases not matched to a gene: 2. Researchers ran the PCR with 60 Vbeta and 13 Jbeta primers. Assay: immunoSEQ multiplex PCR; the TCRdb copy retains only in-frame clones and omits some. The sample records 100,000 to 150,000 clones, around 67% being singletons. This entry belongs to a study of cytomegalovirus exposure and HLA in healthy donors. Study findings and constraints: Researchers counted 164 TCR beta chains as cytomegalovirus-associated. Most of the CMV-associated TCR beta chains (in a later analysis) appeared to be HLA-restricted.

This TCR was recovered from a man between 60 and 75 years old in good health and CMV-seropositive. This sequence joins TRBV4-1 and TRBJ2-1, with 11 bases that match TRBD2. The sequenced sample was PBMCs. The CDR3 nucleotides are TGCGCCAGCAGCCCCGGACTAGCGGGCAATGAGCAGTTCTTC. It specifies CASSPGLAGNEQFF.